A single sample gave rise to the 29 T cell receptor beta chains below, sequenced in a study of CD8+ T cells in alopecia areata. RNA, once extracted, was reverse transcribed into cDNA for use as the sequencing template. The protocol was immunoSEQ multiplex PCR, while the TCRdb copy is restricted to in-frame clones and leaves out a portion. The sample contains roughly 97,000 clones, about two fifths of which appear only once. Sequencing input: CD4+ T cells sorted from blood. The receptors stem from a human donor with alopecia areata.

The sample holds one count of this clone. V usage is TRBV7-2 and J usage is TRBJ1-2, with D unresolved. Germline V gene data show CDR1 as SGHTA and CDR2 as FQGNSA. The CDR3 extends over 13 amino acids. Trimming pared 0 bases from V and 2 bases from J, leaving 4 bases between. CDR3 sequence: CASSLAGNYGYTF. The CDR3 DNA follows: TGTGCCAGCAGCTTAGCAGGGAACTATGGCTACACCTTC.

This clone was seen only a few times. CDR3 residues: CASSQPPLHTGPLAKNIQYF. The CDR3, as DNA: TGCGCCAGCAGCCAACCACCCTTACACACAGGGCCGCTAGCCAAAAACATTCAGTACTTC. The genes are TRBV4-1 and TRBJ2-4; weak D call: TRBD1 (6 bases). V shed 2 bases and J shed 0 bases, with 23 bases lying between them. The CDR3 spans 20 residues. Germline V CDR1 and CDR2: MGHRA, YSYEKL.

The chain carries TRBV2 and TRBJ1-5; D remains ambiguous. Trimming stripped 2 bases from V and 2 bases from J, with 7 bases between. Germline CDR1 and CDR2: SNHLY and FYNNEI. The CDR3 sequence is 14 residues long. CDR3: CASSELRGNQPQHF. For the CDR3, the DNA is TGTGCCAGCAGTGAACTTAGGGGCAATCAGCCCCAGCATTTT.

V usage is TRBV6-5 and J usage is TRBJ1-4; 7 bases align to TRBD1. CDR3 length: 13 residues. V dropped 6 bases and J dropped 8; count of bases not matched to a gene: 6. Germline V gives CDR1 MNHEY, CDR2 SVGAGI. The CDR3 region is CASSRQGGEKLFF. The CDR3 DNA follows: TGTGCCAGCAGCAGACAGGGTGGGGAAAAACTGTTTTTT.

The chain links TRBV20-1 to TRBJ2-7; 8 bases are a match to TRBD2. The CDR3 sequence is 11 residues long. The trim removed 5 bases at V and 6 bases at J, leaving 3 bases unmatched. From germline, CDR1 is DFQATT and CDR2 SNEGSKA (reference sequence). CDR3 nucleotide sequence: TGCAGTGCTGGACTAGCAGCCGAGCAGTACTTC. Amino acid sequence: CSAGLAAEQYF.

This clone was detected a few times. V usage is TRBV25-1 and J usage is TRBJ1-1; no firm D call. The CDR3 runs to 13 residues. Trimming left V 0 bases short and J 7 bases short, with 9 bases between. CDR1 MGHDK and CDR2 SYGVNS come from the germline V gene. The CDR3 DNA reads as TGTGCCAGCAGTGAATATCGCGGGAGTGAAGCTTTCTTT. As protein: CASSEYRGSEAFF.

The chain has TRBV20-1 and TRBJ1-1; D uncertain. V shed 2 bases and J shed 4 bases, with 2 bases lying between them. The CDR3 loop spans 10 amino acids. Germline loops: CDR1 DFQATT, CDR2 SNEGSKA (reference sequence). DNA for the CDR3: TGCAGTGCTAGAAGCACTGAAGCTTTCTTT. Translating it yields CSARSTEAFF.

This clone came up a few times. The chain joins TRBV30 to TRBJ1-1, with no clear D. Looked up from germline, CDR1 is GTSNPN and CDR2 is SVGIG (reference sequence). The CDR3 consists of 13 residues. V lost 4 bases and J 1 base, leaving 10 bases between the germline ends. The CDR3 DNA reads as TGTGCCTGGACCCCTTGGTCGAACACTGAAGCTTTCTTT. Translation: CAWTPWSNTEAFF.

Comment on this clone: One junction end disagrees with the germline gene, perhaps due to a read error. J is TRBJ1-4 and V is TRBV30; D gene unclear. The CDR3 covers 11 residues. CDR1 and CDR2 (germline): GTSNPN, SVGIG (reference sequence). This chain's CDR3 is CAWSVGGIRIF. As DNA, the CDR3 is TGTGCCTGGAGTGTAGGTGGGATACGGATTTTT.

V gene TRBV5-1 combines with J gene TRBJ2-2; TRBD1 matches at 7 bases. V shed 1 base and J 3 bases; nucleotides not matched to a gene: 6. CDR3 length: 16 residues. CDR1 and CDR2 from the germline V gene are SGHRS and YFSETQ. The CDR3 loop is CASSLTAQGDTGELFF. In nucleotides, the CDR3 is TGCGCCAGCAGCTTGACGGCCCAGGGGGACACCGGGGAGCTGTTTTTT.

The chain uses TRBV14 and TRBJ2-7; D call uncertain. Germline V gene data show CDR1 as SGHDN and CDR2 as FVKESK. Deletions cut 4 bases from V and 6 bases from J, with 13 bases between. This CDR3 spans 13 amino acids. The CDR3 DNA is TGTGCCAGCAGCCTTAACCAACGTAGCGAGCAGTACTTC. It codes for CASSLNQRSEQYF. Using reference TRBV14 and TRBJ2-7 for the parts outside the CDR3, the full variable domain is EAGVTQFPSHSVIEKGQTVTLRCDPISGHDNLYWYRRVMGKEIKFLLHFVKESKQDESGMPNNRFLAERTGGTYSTLKVQPAELEDSGVYFCASSLNQRSEQYFGPGTRLTVT.

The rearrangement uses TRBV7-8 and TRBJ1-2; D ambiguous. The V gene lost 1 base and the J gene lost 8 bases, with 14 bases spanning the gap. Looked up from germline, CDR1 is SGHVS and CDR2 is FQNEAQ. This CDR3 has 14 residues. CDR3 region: CASSLGPLGWGYTF. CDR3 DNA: TGTGCCAGCAGCTTAGGACCTTTGGGTTGGGGCTACACCTTC.

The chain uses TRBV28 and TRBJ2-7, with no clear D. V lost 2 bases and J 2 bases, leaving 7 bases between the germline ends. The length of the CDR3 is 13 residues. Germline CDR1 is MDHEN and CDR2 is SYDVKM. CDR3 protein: CASSLPVTYEQYF. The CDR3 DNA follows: TGTGCCAGCAGTTTACCCGTCACCTACGAGCAGTACTTC.

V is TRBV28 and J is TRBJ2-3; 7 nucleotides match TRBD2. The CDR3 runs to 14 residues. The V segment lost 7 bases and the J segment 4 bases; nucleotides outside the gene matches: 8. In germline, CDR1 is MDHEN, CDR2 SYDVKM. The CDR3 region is CASTERGGPDTQYF. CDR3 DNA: TGTGCCAGCACGGAGCGGGGTGGGCCAGATACGCAGTATTTT. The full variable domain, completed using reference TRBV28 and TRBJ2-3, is DVKVTQSSRYLVKRTGEKVFLECVQDMDHENMFWYRQDPGLGLRLIYFSYDVKMKEKGDIPEGYSVSREKKERFSLILESASTNQTSMYLCASTERGGPDTQYFGPGTRLTVL.

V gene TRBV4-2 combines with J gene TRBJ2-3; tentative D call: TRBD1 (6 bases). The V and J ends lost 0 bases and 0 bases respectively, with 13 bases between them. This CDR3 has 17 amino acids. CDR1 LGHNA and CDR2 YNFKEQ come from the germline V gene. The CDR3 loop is CASSQDARRGSTDTQYF. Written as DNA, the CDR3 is TGTGCCAGCAGCCAAGATGCGCGCAGGGGTAGCACAGATACGCAGTATTTT.

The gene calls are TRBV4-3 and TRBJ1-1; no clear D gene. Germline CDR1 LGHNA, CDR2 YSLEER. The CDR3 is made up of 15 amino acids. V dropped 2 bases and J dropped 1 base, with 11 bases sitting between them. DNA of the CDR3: TGCGCCAGCAGCCAATTAAAGACGGCGAACACTGAAGCTTTCTTT. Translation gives CASSQLKTANTEAFF.

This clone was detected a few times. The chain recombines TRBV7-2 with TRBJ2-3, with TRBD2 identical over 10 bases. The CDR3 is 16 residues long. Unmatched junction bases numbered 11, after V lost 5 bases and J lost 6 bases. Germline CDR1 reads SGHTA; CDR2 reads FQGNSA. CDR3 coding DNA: TGTGCCAGCAGCCTTAGTCCCAGCGGGAGGGTTGATACGCAGTATTTT. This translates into CASSLSPSGRVDTQYF.

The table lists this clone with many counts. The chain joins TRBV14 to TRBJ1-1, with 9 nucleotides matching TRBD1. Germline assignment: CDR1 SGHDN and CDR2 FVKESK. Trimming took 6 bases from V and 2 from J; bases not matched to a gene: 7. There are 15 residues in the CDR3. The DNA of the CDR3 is TGTGCCAGCAGGGGAGGACAGGGGATAAACACTGAAGCTTTCTTT. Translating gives CASRGGQGINTEAFF.

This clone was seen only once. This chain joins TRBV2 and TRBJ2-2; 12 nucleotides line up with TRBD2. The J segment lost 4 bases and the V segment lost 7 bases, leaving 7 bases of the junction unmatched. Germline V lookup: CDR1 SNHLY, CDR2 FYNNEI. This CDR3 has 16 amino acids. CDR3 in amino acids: CASNLAGGLGTGELFF. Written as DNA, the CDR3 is TGTGCCAGCAATCTAGCGGGGGGGCTCGGCACCGGGGAGCTGTTTTTT.

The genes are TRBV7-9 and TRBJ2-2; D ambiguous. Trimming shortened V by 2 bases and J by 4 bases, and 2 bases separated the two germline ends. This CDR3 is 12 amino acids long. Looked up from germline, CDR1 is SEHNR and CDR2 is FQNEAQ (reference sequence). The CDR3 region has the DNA TGTGCCAGCAGCTTATTCACCGGGGAGCTGTTTTTT. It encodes CASSLFTGELFF.

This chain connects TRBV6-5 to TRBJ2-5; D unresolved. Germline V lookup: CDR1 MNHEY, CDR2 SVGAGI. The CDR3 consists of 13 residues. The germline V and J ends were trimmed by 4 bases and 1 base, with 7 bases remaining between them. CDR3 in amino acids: CASSSRIQETQYF. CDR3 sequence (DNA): TGTGCCAGCAGTTCCAGAATCCAAGAGACCCAGTACTTC.

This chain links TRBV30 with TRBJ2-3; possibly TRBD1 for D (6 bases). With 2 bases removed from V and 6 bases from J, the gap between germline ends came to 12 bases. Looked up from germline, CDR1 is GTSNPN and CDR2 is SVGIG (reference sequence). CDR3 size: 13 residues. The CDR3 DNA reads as TGTGCCTGGAGTCAGGGGTCGTGGGATACGCAGTATTTT. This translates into CAWSQGSWDTQYF.

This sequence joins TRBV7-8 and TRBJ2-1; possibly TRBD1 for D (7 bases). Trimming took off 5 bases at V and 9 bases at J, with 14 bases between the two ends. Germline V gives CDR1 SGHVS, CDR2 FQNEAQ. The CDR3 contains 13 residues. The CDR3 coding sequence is TGTGCCAGCAGCCAAACCCAGGGGGGTGAGCAGTTCTTC. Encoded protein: CASSQTQGGEQFF.

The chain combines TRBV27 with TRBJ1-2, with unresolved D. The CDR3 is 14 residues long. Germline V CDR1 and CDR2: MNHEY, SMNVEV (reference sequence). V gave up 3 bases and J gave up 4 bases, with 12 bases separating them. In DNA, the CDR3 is TGTGCCAGCAGTTTGAGCATATCCATCTATGGCTACACCTTC. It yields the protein CASSLSISIYGYTF.

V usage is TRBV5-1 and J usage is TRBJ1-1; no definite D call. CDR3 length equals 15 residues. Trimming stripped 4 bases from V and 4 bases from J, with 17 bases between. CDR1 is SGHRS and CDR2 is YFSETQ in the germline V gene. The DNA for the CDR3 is TGCGCCAGCAGCCAGGAGGGCGGGTGGGCCACTGAAGCTTTCTTT. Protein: CASSQEGGWATEAFF.

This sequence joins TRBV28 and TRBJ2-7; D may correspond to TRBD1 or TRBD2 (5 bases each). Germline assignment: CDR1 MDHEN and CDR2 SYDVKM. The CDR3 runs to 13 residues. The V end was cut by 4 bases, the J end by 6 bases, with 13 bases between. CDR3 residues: CASSSPGTVEQYF. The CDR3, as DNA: TGTGCCAGCAGTTCACCAGGGACCGTCGAGCAGTACTTC.

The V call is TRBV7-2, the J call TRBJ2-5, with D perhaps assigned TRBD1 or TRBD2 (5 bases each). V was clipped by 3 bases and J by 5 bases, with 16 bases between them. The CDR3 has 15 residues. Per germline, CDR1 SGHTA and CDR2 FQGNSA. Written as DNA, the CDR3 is TGTGCCAGCAGCTTCTCGGCAGGGACCTTCGAGACCCAGTACTTC. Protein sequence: CASSFSAGTFETQYF.

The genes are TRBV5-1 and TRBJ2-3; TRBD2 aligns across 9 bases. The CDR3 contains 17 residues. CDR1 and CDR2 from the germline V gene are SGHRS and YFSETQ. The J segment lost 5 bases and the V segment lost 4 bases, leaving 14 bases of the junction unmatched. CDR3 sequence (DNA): TGCGCCAGCAGCACGTACAGGGGAGCGGGAGGAAAAGATACGCAGTATTTT. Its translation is CASSTYRGAGGKDTQYF.

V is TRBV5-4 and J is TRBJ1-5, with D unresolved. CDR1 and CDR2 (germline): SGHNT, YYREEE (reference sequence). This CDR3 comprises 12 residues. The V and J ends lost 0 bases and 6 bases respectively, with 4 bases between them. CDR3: CASSLVGQPQHF. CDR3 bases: TGTGCCAGCAGCTTGGTTGGTCAGCCCCAGCATTTT.